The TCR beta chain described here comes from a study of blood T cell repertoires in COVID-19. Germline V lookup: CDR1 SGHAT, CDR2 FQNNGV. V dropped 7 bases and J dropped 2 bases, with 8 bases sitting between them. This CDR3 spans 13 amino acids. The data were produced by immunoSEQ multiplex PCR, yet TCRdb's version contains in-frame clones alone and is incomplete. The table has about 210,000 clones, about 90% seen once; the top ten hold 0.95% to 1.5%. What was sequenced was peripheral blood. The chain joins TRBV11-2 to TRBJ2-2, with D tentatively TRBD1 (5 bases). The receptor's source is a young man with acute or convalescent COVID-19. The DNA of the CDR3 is TGTGCCAGCACGGACACAAACACCGGGGAGCTGTTTTTT. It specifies CASTDTNTGELFF. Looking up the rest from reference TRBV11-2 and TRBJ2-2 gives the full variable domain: EAGVAQSPRYKIIEKRQSVAFWCNPISGHATLYWYQQILGQGPKLLIQFQNNGVVDDSQLPKDRFSAERLKGVDSTLKIQPAKLEDSAVYLCASTDTNTGELFFGEGSRLTVL.